A single sample gave rise to the 11 T cell receptor beta chains below, sequenced in a study of technical replicates of blood from a few donors. Method: immunoSEQ multiplex PCR; TCRdb's copy keeps in-frame clones and lacks some. The sample carries roughly 72,000 clones, over 90% recorded once. The specimen sequenced was T cells isolated from PBMCs. These receptors were taken from a human donor in good health.

The V and J genes are TRBV7-8 and TRBJ1-5; D not certain. Germline CDR1 is SGHVS and CDR2 is FQNEAQ. The V end was cut by 4 bases, the J end by 6 bases, with 13 bases between. The CDR3 is 14 residues long. DNA of the CDR3: TGTGCCAGCAGCTCCGGGAGGTCAGTTCAGCCCCAGCATTTT. Protein: CASSSGRSVQPQHF.

This chain joins TRBV9 and TRBJ2-3; the match to TRBD2 covers 7 bases. This CDR3 has 17 amino acids. Trimming took 0 bases from V and 5 from J; bases not matched to a gene: 12. CDR1 and CDR2 from the germline V gene are SGDLS and YYNGEE. The CDR3 DNA sequence: TGTGCCAGCAGCGTAGGGACCTTTCCGCGGGAGAAAGATACGCAGTATTTT. It yields the protein CASSVGTFPREKDTQYF.

CDR3 sequence: CASSPGTEAYEQYF. The CDR3 nucleotides read TGTGCCAGCAGCCCGGGAACTGAAGCCTACGAGCAGTACTTC. The chain couples TRBV28 to TRBJ2-7; D is perhaps TRBD2 (5 bases). The V and J ends lost 6 bases and 2 bases respectively, with 14 bases between them. There are 14 residues in the CDR3. CDR1 is MDHEN and CDR2 is SYDVKM in the germline V gene. The whole variable domain, remainder taken from reference TRBV28 and TRBJ2-7, is DVKVTQSSRYLVKRTGEKVFLECVQDMDHENMFWYRQDPGLGLRLIYFSYDVKMKEKGDIPEGYSVSREKKERFSLILESASTNQTSMYLCASSPGTEAYEQYFGPGTRLTVT.

The J gene is TRBJ1-4, the V gene TRBV4-1; TRBD1 might be the D (5 bases). With 0 bases removed from V and 1 base from J, the gap between germline ends came to 9 bases. CDR1 is MGHRA and CDR2 is YSYEKL in the germline V gene. This CDR3 region has 16 residues. The CDR3 here is CASSQDKGRTNEKLFF. The CDR3 DNA follows: TGCGCCAGCAGCCAAGATAAGGGGCGAACTAATGAAAAACTGTTTTTT.

This chain connects TRBV18 to TRBJ1-2; D gene unclear. Trimming pared 3 bases from V and 3 bases from J, leaving 11 bases between. This CDR3 contains 14 residues. CDR1 KGHSH and CDR2 LQKENI come from the germline V gene. The CDR3 bases are TGTGCCAGCTCACCCTTTCGGGGAGACTATGGCTACACCTTC. Amino acid sequence: CASSPFRGDYGYTF.

The gene calls are TRBV25-1 and TRBJ2-5; D unresolved. There are 15 residues in the CDR3. The ends were cut back, 0 bases at V and 3 bases at J, with 11 bases in the middle. Per germline, CDR1 MGHDK and CDR2 SYGVNS. The DNA of the CDR3 is TGTGCCAGCAGTGAATACTCCCAGGCCGAAGAGACCCAGTACTTC. Encoded protein: CASSEYSQAEETQYF.

The chain combines TRBV7-6 with TRBJ2-1; the match to TRBD2 covers 8 bases. Trimming removed 0 bases from V and 7 bases from J; junction bases left unmatched: 8. The CDR3 covers 16 residues. CDR1 and CDR2 (germline): SGHVS, FNYEAQ. CDR3 coding DNA: TGTGCCAGCAGCTTAGCCCGGGAGGGCCGGGGGAATGAGCAGTTCTTC. Residues: CASSLAREGRGNEQFF.

The rearrangement joins TRBV7-9 to TRBJ1-1; the D is unclear. Germline CDR1 reads SEHNR; CDR2 reads FQNEAQ (reference sequence). This CDR3 spans 15 amino acids. Trimming took 2 bases from V and 5 from J, leaving 15 bases between them. The CDR3 DNA follows: TGTGCCAGCAGCTTATTTTCCGGGATTGATACTGAAGCTTTCTTT. Translation gives CASSLFSGIDTEAFF.

This sequence joins TRBV7-3 and TRBJ2-7, with a possible D match to TRBD2 (5 bases). Germline lookup yields CDR1 SGHTA and CDR2 FQGTGA. The CDR3 is 14 residues long. The V end was cut by 5 bases, the J end by 2 bases, with 13 bases between. The CDR3 protein is CASSPTGNPYEQYF. For the CDR3, the DNA is TGTGCCAGCAGCCCGACGGGGAACCCCTACGAGCAGTACTTC.

V gene TRBV5-1 combines with J gene TRBJ2-3, with 8 positions matching TRBD2. With 0 bases clipped from V and 1 base from J, the junction kept 4 bases outside the gene matches. The CDR3 extends over 16 amino acids. Germline V gene data show CDR1 as SGHRS and CDR2 as YFSETQ. CDR3 DNA sequence: TGCGCCAGCAGCTTGGCCTTGCGGGGGGGCACAGATACGCAGTATTTT. It yields the protein CASSLALRGGTDTQYF. Full variable domain (remainder filled in from reference TRBV5-1 and TRBJ2-3): KAGVTQTPRYLIKTRGQQVTLSCSPISGHRSVSWYQQTPGQGLQFLFEYFSETQRNKGNFPGRFSGRQFSNSRSEMNVSTLELGDSALYLCASSLALRGGTDTQYFGPGTRLTVL.

In this sample, this clone turned up once. CDR3 sequence (DNA): TGCGCCAGCAGCTTGACGCTAGCGGGAGGCACCGGGGAGCTGTTTTTT. Its translation: CASSLTLAGGTGELFF. The genes are TRBV5-1 and TRBJ2-2; TRBD2 matches at 11 bases. Germline CDR1 and CDR2: SGHRS and YFSETQ. V was pared by 1 base and J by 4 bases, with 3 bases of the junction left unmatched. CDR3 length: 16 amino acids.